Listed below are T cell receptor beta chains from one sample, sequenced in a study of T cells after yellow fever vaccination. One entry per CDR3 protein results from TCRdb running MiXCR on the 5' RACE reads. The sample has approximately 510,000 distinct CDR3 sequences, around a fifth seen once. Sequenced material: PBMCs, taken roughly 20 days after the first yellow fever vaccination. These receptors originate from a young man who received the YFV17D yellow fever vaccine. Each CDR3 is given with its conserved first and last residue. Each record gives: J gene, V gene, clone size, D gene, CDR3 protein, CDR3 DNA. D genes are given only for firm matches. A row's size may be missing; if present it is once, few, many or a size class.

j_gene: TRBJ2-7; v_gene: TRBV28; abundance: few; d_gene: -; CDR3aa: CASGAGTPYEQYF; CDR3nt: TGTGCCAGCGGGGCCGGGACACCCTACGAGCAGTACTTC
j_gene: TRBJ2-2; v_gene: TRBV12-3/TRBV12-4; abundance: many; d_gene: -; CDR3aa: CASIVGGTGELFF; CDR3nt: TGTGCCAGCATCGTTGGGGGTACCGGGGAGCTGTTTTTT
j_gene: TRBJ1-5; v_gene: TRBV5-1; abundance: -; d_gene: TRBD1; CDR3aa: CASSLEGQHNQPQHF; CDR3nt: TGCGCCAGCAGCTTAGAGGGACAGCATAATCAGCCCCAGCATTTT
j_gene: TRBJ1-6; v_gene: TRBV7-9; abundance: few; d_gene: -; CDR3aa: CASSEQGLPLHF; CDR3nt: TGTGCCAGCAGCGAACAGGGATTACCCCTCCACTTT
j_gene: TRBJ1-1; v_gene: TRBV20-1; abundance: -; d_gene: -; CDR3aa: CSANSMEDTEAFF; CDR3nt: TGCAGTGCCAATAGCATGGAAGACACTGAAGCTTTCTTT
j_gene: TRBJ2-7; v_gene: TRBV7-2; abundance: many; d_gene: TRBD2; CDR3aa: CASSLAPSAGGLYEQYF; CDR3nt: TGTGCCAGCAGCTTAGCCCCTTCAGCGGGGGGGCTGTACGAGCAGTACTTC
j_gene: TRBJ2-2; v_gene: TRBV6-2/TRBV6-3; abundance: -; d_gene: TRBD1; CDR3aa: CASRSSRPGQGSGELFF; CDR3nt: TGTGCCAGCCGTAGCTCGCGACCGGGACAGGGGAGCGGGGAGCTGTTTTTT
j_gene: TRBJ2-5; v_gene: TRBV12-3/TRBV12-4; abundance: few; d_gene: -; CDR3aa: CASSLSIWTEQYF; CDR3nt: TGTGCCAGCAGTTTATCAATATGGACTGAACAGTACTTC
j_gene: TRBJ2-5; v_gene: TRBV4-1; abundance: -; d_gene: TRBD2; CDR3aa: CAISPRGSGGIETQYF; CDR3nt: TGCGCCATCAGCCCCCGTGGTAGCGGGGGCATAGAGACCCAGTACTTC
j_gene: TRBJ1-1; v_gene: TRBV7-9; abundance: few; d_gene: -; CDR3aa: CASSLRGDPVMNTEAFF; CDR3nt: TGTGCCAGCAGCCTCAGGGGCGACCCTGTGATGAACACTGAAGCTTTCTTT
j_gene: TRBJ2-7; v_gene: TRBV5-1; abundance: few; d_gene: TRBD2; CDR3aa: CASSLGLAGYSYEQYF; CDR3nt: TGCGCCAGCAGCTTGGGACTAGCGGGGTACTCCTACGAGCAGTACTTC
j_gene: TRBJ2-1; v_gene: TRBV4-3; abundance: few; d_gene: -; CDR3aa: CASSQDRSYNEQFF; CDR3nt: TGCGCCAGCAGCCAAGATAGGTCCTACAATGAGCAGTTCTTC
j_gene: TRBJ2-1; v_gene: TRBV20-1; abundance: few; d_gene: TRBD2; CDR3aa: CSARDLGTSSGEQFF; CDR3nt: TGCAGTGCTAGAGATCTTGGGACTAGCTCGGGTGAGCAGTTCTTC
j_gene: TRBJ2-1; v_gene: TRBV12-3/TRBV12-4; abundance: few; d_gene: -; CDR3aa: CASSFREPSNEQFF; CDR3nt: TGTGCCAGCAGTTTTCGGGAACCCTCCAATGAGCAGTTCTTC
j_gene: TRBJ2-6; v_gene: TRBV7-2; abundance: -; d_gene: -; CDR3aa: CASSGQAANVLTF; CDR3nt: TGTGCCAGCAGCGGGCAGGCGGCCAACGTCCTGACTTTC
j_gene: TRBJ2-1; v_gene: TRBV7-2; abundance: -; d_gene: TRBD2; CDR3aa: CASSLGLAGSDEQFF; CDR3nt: TGTGCCAGCAGCTTAGGACTAGCTGGGAGCGATGAGCAGTTCTTC
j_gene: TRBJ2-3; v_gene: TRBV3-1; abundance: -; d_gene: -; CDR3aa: CASSPPAGLLDTQYF; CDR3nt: TGTGCCAGCAGCCCCCCCGCCGGCCTCCTAGATACGCAGTATTTT
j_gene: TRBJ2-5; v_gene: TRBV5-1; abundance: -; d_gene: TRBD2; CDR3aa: CASSLIGGDETQYF; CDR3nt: TGCGCCAGCAGCTTGATTGGGGGGGACGAGACCCAGTACTTC
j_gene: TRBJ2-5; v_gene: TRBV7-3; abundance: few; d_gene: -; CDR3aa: CASSSGDLKTQYF; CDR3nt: TGTGCCAGCAGCTCGGGAGATTTGAAGACCCAGTACTTC
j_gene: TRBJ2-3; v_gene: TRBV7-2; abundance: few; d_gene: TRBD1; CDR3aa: CASSWDSFTDTQYF; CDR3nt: TGTGCCAGCAGCTGGGACAGTTTCACAGATACGCAGTATTTT
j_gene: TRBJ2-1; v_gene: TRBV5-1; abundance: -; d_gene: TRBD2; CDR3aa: CASSALLAGEDEQFF; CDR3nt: TGCGCCAGCAGCGCATTACTAGCGGGGGAAGATGAGCAGTTCTTC
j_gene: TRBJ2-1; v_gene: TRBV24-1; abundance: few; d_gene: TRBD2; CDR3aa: CATSDLAGGAYNEQFF; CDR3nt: TGTGCCACCAGTGATTTAGCCGGGGGGGCCTACAATGAGCAGTTCTTC
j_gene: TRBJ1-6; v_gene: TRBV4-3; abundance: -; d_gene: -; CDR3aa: CASSSKGRGYNSPLHF; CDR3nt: TGCGCCAGCAGCAGTAAGGGCAGGGGCTATAATTCACCCCTCCACTTT
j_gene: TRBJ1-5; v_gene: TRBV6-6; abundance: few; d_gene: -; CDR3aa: CASNREAQPQHF; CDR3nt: TGTGCCAGCAACAGGGAGGCTCAGCCCCAGCATTTT
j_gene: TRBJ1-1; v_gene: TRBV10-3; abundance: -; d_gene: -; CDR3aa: CAISGTEGTEAFF; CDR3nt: TGTGCCATCAGTGGGACAGAGGGAACTGAAGCTTTCTTT
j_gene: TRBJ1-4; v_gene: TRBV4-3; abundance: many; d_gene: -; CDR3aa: CASSPGENNEKLFF; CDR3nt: TGCGCCAGCAGCCCCGGGGAAAATAATGAAAAACTGTTTTTT
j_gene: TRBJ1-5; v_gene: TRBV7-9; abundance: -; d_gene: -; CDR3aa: CASSMGTVYSNQPQHF; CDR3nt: TGTGCCAGCAGCATGGGGACGGTGTATAGCAATCAGCCCCAGCATTTT
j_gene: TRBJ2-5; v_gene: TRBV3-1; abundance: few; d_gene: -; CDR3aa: CASSHGEIQETQYF; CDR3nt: TGTGCCAGCAGCCACGGGGAAATACAAGAGACCCAGTACTTC
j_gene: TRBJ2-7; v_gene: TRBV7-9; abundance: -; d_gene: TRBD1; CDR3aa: CASSASRDRGYEQYF; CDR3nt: TGTGCCAGCAGCGCTTCGAGAGACAGGGGCTACGAGCAGTACTTC
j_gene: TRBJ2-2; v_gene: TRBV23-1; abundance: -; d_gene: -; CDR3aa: CASSQSGANTGELFF; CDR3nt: TGCGCCAGCAGTCAGTCAGGGGCGAACACCGGGGAGCTGTTTTTT
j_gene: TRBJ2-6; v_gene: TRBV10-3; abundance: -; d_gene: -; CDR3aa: CAISESGGGGANVLTF; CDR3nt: TGTGCCATCAGTGAGTCAGGAGGCGGTGGGGCCAACGTCCTGACTTTC
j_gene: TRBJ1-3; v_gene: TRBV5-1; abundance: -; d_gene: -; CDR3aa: CASSSTSSGNTIYF; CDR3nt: TGCGCCAGCAGCTCAACTAGCTCTGGAAACACCATATATTTT
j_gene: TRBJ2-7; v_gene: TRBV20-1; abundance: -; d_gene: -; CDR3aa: CSARDLRTSYEQYF; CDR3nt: TGCAGTGCTAGAGATCTCCGGACTTCCTACGAGCAGTACTTC
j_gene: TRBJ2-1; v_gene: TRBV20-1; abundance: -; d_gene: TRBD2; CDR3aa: CSATGTSGGSSYNEQFF; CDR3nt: TGCAGTGCCACCGGGACTAGCGGGGGGAGCTCCTACAATGAGCAGTTCTTC
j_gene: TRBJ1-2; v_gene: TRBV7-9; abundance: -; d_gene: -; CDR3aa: CASSPTGTHGSYGYTF; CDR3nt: TGTGCCAGCAGTCCTACCGGGACCCATGGGAGCTATGGCTACACCTTC
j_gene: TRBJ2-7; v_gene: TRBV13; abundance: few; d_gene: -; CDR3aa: CASSLEPYEQYF; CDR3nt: TGTGCCAGCAGCTTAGAGCCCTACGAGCAGTACTTC
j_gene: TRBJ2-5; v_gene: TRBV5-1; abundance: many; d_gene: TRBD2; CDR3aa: CASSASLRLAGKETQYF; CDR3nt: TGCGCCAGCAGCGCCTCCCTCAGACTAGCGGGGAAAGAGACCCAGTACTTC
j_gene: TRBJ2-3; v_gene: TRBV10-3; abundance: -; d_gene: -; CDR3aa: CAIRPGQGGGTDTQYF; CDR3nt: TGTGCCATCAGACCCGGACAGGGAGGGGGCACAGATACGCAGTATTTT
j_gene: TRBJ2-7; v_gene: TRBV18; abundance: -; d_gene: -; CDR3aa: CASSPSSVRSYEQYF; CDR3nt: TGTGCCAGCTCACCGTCCTCAGTCCGCTCCTACGAGCAGTACTTC
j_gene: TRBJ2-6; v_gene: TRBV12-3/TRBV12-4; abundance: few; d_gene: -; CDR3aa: CASSLFNPGANVLTF; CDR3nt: TGTGCCAGCAGTTTATTCAACCCCGGGGCCAACGTCCTGACTTTC
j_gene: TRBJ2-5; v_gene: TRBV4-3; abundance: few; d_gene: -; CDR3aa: CASSPGGSGSQETQYF; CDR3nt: TGCGCCAGCAGCCCTGGAGGGTCGGGGTCTCAAGAGACCCAGTACTTC
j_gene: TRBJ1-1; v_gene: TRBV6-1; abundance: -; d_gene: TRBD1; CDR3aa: CASSVTGQGRFRTEAFF; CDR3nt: TGTGCCAGCAGTGTTACGGGACAGGGCCGTTTCCGGACTGAAGCTTTCTTT
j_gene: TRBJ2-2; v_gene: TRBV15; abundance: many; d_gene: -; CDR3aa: CATSRVGRELFF; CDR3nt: TGTGCCACCAGCAGAGTGGGACGGGAGCTGTTTTTT
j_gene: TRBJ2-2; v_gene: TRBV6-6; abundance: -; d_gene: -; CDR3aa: CASSYGAGGELFF; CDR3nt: TGTGCCAGCAGTTACGGGGCGGGCGGGGAGCTGTTTTTT
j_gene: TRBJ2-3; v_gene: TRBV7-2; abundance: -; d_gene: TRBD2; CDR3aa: CASSIGTSGRTDTQYF; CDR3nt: TGTGCCAGCAGCATTGGGACTAGCGGGCGCACAGATACGCAGTATTTT
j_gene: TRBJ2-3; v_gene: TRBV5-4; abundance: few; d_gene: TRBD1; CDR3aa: CASSRDIDRGGTDTQYF; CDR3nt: TGTGCCAGCAGCAGAGACATCGACAGGGGAGGCACAGATACGCAGTATTTT
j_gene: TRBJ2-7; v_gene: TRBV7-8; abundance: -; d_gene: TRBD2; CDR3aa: CASGRGSGSYEQYF; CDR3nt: TGTGCCAGCGGGAGGGGCAGCGGGTCCTACGAGCAGTACTTC
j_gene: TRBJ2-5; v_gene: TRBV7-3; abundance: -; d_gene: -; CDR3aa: CASSLLPGVPGETQYF; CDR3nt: TGTGCCAGCAGCTTACTGCCGGGGGTCCCAGGAGAGACCCAGTACTTC
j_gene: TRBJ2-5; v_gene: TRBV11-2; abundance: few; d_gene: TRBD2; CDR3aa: CASSLNGGAIPQETQYF; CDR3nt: TGTGCCAGCAGCCTAAACGGGGGGGCGATCCCCCAAGAGACCCAGTACTTC
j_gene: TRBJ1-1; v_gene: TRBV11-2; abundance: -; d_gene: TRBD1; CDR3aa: CASSSRGRMNTEAFF; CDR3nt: TGTGCCAGCAGCTCCAGGGGGCGGATGAACACTGAAGCTTTCTTT
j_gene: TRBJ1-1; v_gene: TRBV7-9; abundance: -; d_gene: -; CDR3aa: CASSLVNRGSTEAFF; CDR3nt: TGTGCCAGCAGCTTAGTAAATCGTGGGTCCACTGAAGCTTTCTTT
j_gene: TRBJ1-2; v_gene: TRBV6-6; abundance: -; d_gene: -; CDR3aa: CASSYQDNYGYTF; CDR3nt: TGTGCCAGCAGTTATCAGGACAATTATGGCTACACCTTC
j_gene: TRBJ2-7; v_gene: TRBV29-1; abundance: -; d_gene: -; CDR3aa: CSATVARDYEQYF; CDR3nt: TGCAGCGCCACCGTGGCCAGGGACTACGAGCAGTACTTC
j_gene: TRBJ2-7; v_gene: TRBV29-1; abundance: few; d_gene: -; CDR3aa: CSVFRGSTYEQYF; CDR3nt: TGCAGCGTTTTTAGGGGTAGCACCTACGAGCAGTACTTC
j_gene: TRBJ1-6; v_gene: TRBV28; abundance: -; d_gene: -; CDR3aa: CASSLGTPNSPLHF; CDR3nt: TGTGCCAGCAGTTTAGGGACACCTAATTCACCCCTCCACTTT
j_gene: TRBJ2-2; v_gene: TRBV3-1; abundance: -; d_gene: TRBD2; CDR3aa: CASSQENREAGALELFF; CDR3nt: TGTGCCAGCAGCCAAGAGAACCGGGAAGCGGGGGCTTTGGAGCTGTTTTTT
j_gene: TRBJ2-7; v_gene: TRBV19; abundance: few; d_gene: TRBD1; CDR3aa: CASSNSGTGGSYEQYF; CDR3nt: TGTGCCAGTAGTAATTCCGGGACAGGGGGCTCCTACGAGCAGTACTTC
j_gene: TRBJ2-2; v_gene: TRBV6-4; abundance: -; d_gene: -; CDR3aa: CASSPAGFDTGELFF; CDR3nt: TGTGCCAGCAGCCCCGCGGGGTTCGACACCGGGGAGCTGTTTTTT